Listed here are 4 T cell receptor beta chains from one sample, sequenced in a study of CD4 T cells in relation to SARS-CoV-2 and coronaviruses (dated by TCRdb to the early 2020s). Receptor libraries were prepared by the immunoSEQ multiplex PCR assay. TCRdb retrieved this table from immuneACCESS and kept in-frame rearrangements only. Not all clones are present; in checked studies, unresolved V genes account for under half, and no reason is known for the remainder. The sample table shows roughly 30,000 clones, and nearly 80% are seen once. The ten largest clones take up around 20% of the sample. CD4+ T cells from unexposed donors were collected before the COVID-19 pandemic (2011-2018). Following 10 days of culture, the EasySep CD4+ T cell isolation kit was used to isolate CD4+ T cells. Antigen specificity for these receptors is unknown. The sample was CD4+ T cells from PBMCs, cultured in vitro. These receptors were obtained from a human donor in good health.

The chain combines TRBV5-1 with TRBJ2-7; weak D call: TRBD2 (6 bases). Germline-derived CDR1 and CDR2 are SGHRS and YFSETQ. Trimming removed 0 bases at V and 1 base at J, with 14 bases between. The CDR3 sequence is 16 residues long. CDR3 amino acids: CASSLAGGTASYEQYF. In DNA form, the CDR3 reads TGCGCCAGCAGCTTGGCCGGCGGGACGGCTTCCTACGAGCAGTACTTC. The variable domain in full, with the rest retrieved from reference TRBV5-1 and TRBJ2-7, is KAGVTQTPRYLIKTRGQQVTLSCSPISGHRSVSWYQQTPGQGLQFLFEYFSETQRNKGNFPGRFSGRQFSNSRSEMNVSTLELGDSALYLCASSLAGGTASYEQYFGPGTRLTVT.

The chain couples TRBV6-5 to TRBJ2-7; a possible D gene is TRBD1 (6 bases). V was clipped by 6 bases and J by 2 bases, with 17 bases between them. The length of the CDR3 is 15 residues. Looked up from germline, CDR1 is MNHEY and CDR2 is SVGAGI. CDR3 coding DNA: TGTGCCAGCAGGGGAGCAGGGGCAGGCCCCTACGAGCAGTACTTC. Translated: CASRGAGAGPYEQYF.

This rearrangement joins TRBV5-1 to TRBJ1-2; D unclear. V was pared by 0 bases and J by 7 bases, with 10 bases between. In germline, CDR1 is SGHRS, CDR2 YFSETQ. There are 13 residues in the CDR3. Here the CDR3 DNA reads TGCGCCAGCAGCTTGGCTGGTAGGAGTGGCTACACCTTC. Encoded protein: CASSLAGRSGYTF.

J is TRBJ2-3 and V is TRBV19; either TRBD1 or TRBD2 may supply D (5 bases each). Germline CDR1 LNHDA, CDR2 SQIVND (reference sequence). The V end lost 8 bases, the J end lost 4 bases, and 16 bases lay between the germline ends. The CDR3 length is 14 residues. The CDR3 DNA sequence: TGTGCCAGTTCGCGCCGGGACGCGTCAGATACGCAGTATTTT. Its translation: CASSRRDASDTQYF.